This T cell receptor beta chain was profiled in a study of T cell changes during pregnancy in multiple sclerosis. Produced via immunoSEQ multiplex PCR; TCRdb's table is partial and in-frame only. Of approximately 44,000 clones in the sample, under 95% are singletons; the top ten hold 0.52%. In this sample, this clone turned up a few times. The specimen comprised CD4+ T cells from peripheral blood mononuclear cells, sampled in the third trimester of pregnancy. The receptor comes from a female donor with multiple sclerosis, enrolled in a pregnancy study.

CDR3 region: CASGLALAGVNYGYTF. The DNA for the CDR3 is TGTGCTAGTGGTTTGGCCTTAGCCGGGGTCAACTATGGCTACACCTTC. The chain joins TRBV12-5 to TRBJ1-2; no firm D call. Trimming took off 1 base at V and 2 bases at J, with 14 bases between the two ends. CDR1 LGHNT and CDR2 FRNRAP come from the germline V gene. The CDR3 totals 16 residues.